This T cell receptor (beta chain) was sequenced during a study of blood T cell repertoires in COVID-19. Study in general: Spain, Italy and the United States supplied samples that represented acute and convalescent COVID-19. T cells, B-cell-depleted T cells, or PBMCs provided the cDNA or gDNA that served as material.

This table comes from immunoSEQ multiplex PCR, and its TCRdb copy is limited to in-frame clones, with some not included. The sample carries 270,000 or so clones, roughly 87% recorded once. Looked up from germline, CDR1 is SGHRS and CDR2 is YFSETQ. The CDR3 runs to 14 residues. Trimming removed 0 bases at V and 5 bases at J, with 11 bases between. Specimen: peripheral blood. This clonotype was sampled from a human donor in a cohort sampled during active COVID-19. V gene TRBV5-1 combines with J gene TRBJ2-5; D is ambiguous. CDR3 DNA: TGCGCCAGCAGCTTGGGCGATTTTTCGGAGACCCAGTACTTC. Translated: CASSLGDFSETQYF.